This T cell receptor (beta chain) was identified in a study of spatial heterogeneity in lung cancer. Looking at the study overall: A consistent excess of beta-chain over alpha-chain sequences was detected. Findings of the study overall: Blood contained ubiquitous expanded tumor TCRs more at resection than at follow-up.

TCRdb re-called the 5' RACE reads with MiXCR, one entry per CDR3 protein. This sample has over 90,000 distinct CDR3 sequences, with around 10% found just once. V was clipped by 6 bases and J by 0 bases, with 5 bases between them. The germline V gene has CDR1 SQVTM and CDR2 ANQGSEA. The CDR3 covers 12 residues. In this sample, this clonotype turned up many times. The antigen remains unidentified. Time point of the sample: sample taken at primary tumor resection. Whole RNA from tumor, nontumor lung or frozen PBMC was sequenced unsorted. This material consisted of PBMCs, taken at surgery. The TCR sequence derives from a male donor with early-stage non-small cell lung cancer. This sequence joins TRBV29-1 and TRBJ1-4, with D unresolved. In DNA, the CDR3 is TGCAGCGTAGTATCAACTAATGAAAAACTGTTTTTT. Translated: CSVVSTNEKLFF.